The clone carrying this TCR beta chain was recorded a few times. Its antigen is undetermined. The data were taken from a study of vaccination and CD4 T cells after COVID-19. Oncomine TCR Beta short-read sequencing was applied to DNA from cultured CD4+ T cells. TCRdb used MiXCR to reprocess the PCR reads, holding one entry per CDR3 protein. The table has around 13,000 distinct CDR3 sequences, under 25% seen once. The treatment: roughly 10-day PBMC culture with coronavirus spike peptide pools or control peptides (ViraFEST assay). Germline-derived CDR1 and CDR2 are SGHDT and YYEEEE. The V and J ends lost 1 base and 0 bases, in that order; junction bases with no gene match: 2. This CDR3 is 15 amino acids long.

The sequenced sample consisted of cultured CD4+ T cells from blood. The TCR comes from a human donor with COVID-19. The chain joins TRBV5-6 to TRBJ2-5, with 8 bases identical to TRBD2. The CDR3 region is CASSLIAGYQETQYF. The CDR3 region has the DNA TGTGCCAGCAGCTTGATAGCGGGGTACCAAGAGACCCAGTACTTC.